One sample yielded the 20 T cell receptor beta chains listed below, sequenced in a study of T cell changes during pregnancy in multiple sclerosis. Clones were sequenced by immunoSEQ multiplex PCR, and TCRdb holds only the in-frame ones, with some missing. The sample lists about 70,000 clones, roughly 94% occurring once. The sample in question was peripheral blood, obtained in the third trimester of pregnancy. These receptors were taken from a female donor with multiple sclerosis, enrolled in a pregnancy study.

The chain uses TRBV6-1 and TRBJ2-1; 8 bases are a match to TRBD1. CDR3 size: 16 residues. The germline CDR1 and CDR2 sequences are MNHNS and SASEGT. V shed 4 bases, J shed 7 bases, and the junction held 12 bases outside the gene matches. CDR3 region: CASSVPVWTGQNEQFF. Written as DNA, the CDR3 is TGTGCCAGCAGTGTTCCAGTCTGGACAGGGCAAAATGAGCAGTTCTTC.

This clone appeared a single time. The CDR3 here is CASSSIEQQYF. The CDR3 region has the DNA TGTGCCAGCAGCTCTATAGAGCAGCAGTACTTC. The chain couples TRBV7-9 to TRBJ2-7, with D uncertain. Trimming left V 4 bases short and J 8 bases short, with 9 bases between. CDR3 size: 11 residues. Germline CDR1 SEHNR, CDR2 FQNEAQ (reference sequence).

Comment on this clone: At one end the junction does not follow the germline gene, possibly because of a read error. The chain joins TRBV11-3 to TRBJ1-2; maybe TRBD1 (5 bases). CDR1 and CDR2 (germline): SGHNT, YENEEA. This CDR3 comprises 9 residues. The CDR3: CASSLGDSF. CDR3 sequence (DNA): TGTGCCAGCAGCTTGGGGGACTCCTTC.

This chain connects TRBV7-3 to TRBJ1-1; D not certain. The V and J ends lost 2 bases and 7 bases respectively, with 11 bases between them. CDR3 length equals 13 residues. Per germline, CDR1 SGHTA and CDR2 FQGTGA. CDR3: CASSLDRQVEAFF. The DNA for the CDR3 is TGTGCCAGCAGCTTAGATAGGCAGGTTGAAGCTTTCTTT. Together with reference TRBV7-3 and TRBJ1-1, the CDR3 gives the full variable domain: GAGVSQTPSNKVTEKGKYVELRCDPISGHTALYWYRQSLGQGPEFLIYFQGTGAADDSGLPNDRFFAVRPEGSVSTLKIQRTERGDSAVYLCASSLDRQVEAFFGQGTRLTVV.

A note on this clone: Its ends do not fully match the called genes, so a read error is possible. The V call is TRBV7-7, the J call TRBJ2-3, with 14 bases that match TRBD2. CDR3 length equals 16 residues. Germline values: CDR1 SSHAT, CDR2 FNYEAQ (reference sequence). The CDR3 is CASSQGLAGEMGTQYF. The CDR3 region has the DNA TGTGCTAGCAGCCAGGGACTAGCGGGGGAAATGGGTACGCAGTATTTT.

This clone occurred once. The CDR3 nucleotides are TGTGCCAGCAGTGAATTAGCGGGGGTCGCAGATACGCAGTATTTT. Its protein product is CASSELAGVADTQYF. J is TRBJ2-3 and V is TRBV2; 9 positions match TRBD2. The V gene end was trimmed by 2 bases and the J gene end by 4 bases; junction bases not matched to a gene: 4. Germline V gene data show CDR1 as SNHLY and CDR2 as FYNNEI. The CDR3 contains 15 residues.

This clone came up a few times. This sequence joins TRBV6-4 and TRBJ2-3, with 10 bases aligning to TRBD2. Germline V CDR1 and CDR2: MRHNA, SNTAGT. V shed 3 bases and J 4 bases; nucleotides not matched to a gene: 4. The CDR3 contains 15 residues. The chain's CDR3 is CASSEQAGGPDTQYF. CDR3 bases: TGTGCCAGCAGTGAACAAGCGGGGGGGCCAGATACGCAGTATTTT.

This chain uses TRBV9 with TRBJ1-2; possible D gene TRBD1, 6 bases. This CDR3 spans 15 amino acids. Trimming cost V 0 bases and J 2 bases, with 11 bases left between them. Germline V lookup: CDR1 SGDLS, CDR2 YYNGEE. As DNA, the CDR3 is TGTGCCAGCAGCGTAGAAAGGACAGTCAACTATGGCTACACCTTC. This sequence encodes CASSVERTVNYGYTF.

V usage is TRBV10-3 and J usage is TRBJ1-3; D unresolved. The V gene lost 2 bases and the J gene lost 4 bases, with 12 bases spanning the gap. Germline V gene sequence: CDR1 ENHRY, CDR2 SYGVKD. This CDR3 spans 15 amino acids. The CDR3 sequence: CAISERGLVGNTIYF. CDR3 bases: TGTGCCATCAGTGAGCGAGGTTTGGTGGGAAACACCATATATTTT.

The chain uses TRBV7-9 and TRBJ1-2; tentative D call: TRBD1 (6 bases). The CDR3 runs to 14 residues. Germline V gene lookup returns CDR1 SEHNR and CDR2 FQNEAQ (reference sequence). Trimming stripped 5 bases from V and 4 bases from J, with 14 bases between. The DNA of the CDR3 is TGTGCCAGCAGCACGGCCGGACAGAGCTATGGCTACACCTTC. Encoded protein: CASSTAGQSYGYTF.

V usage is TRBV27 and J usage is TRBJ1-2; 9 bases align to TRBD1. Germline V gives CDR1 MNHEY, CDR2 SMNVEV (reference sequence). The CDR3 runs to 13 residues. V lost 5 bases to trimming and J lost 8 bases; unmatched junction nucleotides: 6. The CDR3 loop is CASSRQGVRGYTF. The CDR3 DNA follows: TGTGCCAGCAGTCGACAGGGGGTAAGAGGCTACACCTTC.

Details on this clone: Other nucleotide sequences in the sample specify the same CDR3. The chain has TRBV5-6 and TRBJ2-5; TRBD1 aligns across 7 bases. V lost 0 bases to trimming and J lost 2 bases; unmatched junction nucleotides: 1. The CDR3 consists of 14 residues. CDR1 SGHDT and CDR2 YYEEEE come from the germline V gene. The CDR3, as DNA: TGTGCCAGCAGCTTGGGACAGGGTCAAGAGACCCAGTACTTC. This encodes CASSLGQGQETQYF.

This rearrangement joins TRBV5-4 to TRBJ2-7; the D is unclear. The germline gives CDR1 SGHNT, CDR2 YYREEE (reference sequence). CDR3 length: 15 residues. V lost 0 bases to trimming and J lost 3 bases, with 13 bases between them. CDR3 sequence reads: CASSLGATPLYEQYF. The CDR3 coding sequence is TGTGCCAGCAGCTTGGGGGCGACACCGCTCTACGAGCAGTACTTC.

The V call is TRBV6-1, the J call TRBJ2-2, with D possibly being TRBD1 (6 bases). With 7 bases removed from V and 7 bases from J, the gap between germline ends came to 7 bases. The CDR3 length is 11 residues. Germline V gene data show CDR1 as MNHNS and CDR2 as SASEGT. CDR3 bases: TGTGCCAGCAAGGGGGACGGGGAGCTGTTTTTT. The encoded protein is CASKGDGELFF.

This sequence joins TRBV5-1 and TRBJ2-1; 11 bases match TRBD1. Per germline, CDR1 SGHRS and CDR2 YFSETQ. With 3 bases clipped from V and 12 bases from J, the junction kept 8 bases outside the gene matches. This CDR3 is 14 amino acids long. CDR3 region: CASSWPRDRGSQFF. For the CDR3, the DNA is TGCGCCAGCAGCTGGCCCCGGGACAGGGGGTCGCAGTTCTTC.

The chain has TRBV4-2 and TRBJ1-4; 8 bases fit TRBD1. Trimming took 5 bases from V and 8 from J; bases not matched to a gene: 10. Per the germline V gene, CDR1 is LGHNA and CDR2 is YNFKEQ. This CDR3 comprises 15 residues. CDR3 loop: CASSEGQGVGEKLFF. The CDR3 region has the DNA TGTGCCAGCAGCGAAGGACAGGGAGTGGGGGAAAAACTGTTTTTT.

This clone was recorded once. V gene TRBV21-1 combines with J gene TRBJ1-5; whether TRBD1, the table's D call, matches the DNA was not checked. TRBV21-1 is classified as a pseudogene. The CDR3 extends over 15 amino acids. The chain's CDR3 is CVSSKQGPLEGGQHF. CDR3 in DNA: TGTGTCAGCAGCAAACAGGGTCCTTTGGAAGGTGGCCAGCATTTT.

The chain has TRBV6-5 and TRBJ1-4; D remains ambiguous. The CDR3 contains 15 residues. V was shortened by 6 bases and J by 8 bases, with 19 bases between the two germline ends. Germline loops: CDR1 MNHEY, CDR2 SVGAGI. The CDR3 loop is CASRWRVGVREKLFF. The CDR3 DNA sequence: TGTGCCAGCAGGTGGAGGGTTGGGGTTAGGGAAAAACTGTTTTTT.

CDR3 sequence reads: CASSTHRGVGTEAFF. For the CDR3, the DNA is TGTGCCAGTAGTACCCATCGGGGGGTTGGGACTGAAGCTTTCTTT. This chain joins TRBV19 and TRBJ1-1; TRBD1 might be the D (5 bases). V dropped 4 bases and J dropped 5 bases, with 17 bases sitting between them. Germline values: CDR1 LNHDA, CDR2 SQIVND (reference sequence). CDR3 size: 15 residues. The entire variable domain, with the rest obtained from reference TRBV19 and TRBJ1-1, is as follows: DGGITQSPKYLFRKEGQNVTLSCEQNLNHDAMYWYRQDPGQGLRLIYYSQIVNDFQKGDIAEGYSVSREKKESFPLTVTSAQKNPTAFYLCASSTHRGVGTEAFFGQGTRLTVV.

The chain combines TRBV6-6 with TRBJ2-4; D unresolved. The CDR3 is made up of 13 amino acids. Germline CDR1 is MNHNY and CDR2 is SVGAGI (reference sequence). The V gene lost 3 bases and the J gene lost 7 bases, with 10 bases spanning the gap. Here the CDR3 reads CASSYGPGNIQYF. The CDR3 region has the DNA TGTGCCAGCAGTTATGGCCCTGGTAACATTCAGTACTTC.